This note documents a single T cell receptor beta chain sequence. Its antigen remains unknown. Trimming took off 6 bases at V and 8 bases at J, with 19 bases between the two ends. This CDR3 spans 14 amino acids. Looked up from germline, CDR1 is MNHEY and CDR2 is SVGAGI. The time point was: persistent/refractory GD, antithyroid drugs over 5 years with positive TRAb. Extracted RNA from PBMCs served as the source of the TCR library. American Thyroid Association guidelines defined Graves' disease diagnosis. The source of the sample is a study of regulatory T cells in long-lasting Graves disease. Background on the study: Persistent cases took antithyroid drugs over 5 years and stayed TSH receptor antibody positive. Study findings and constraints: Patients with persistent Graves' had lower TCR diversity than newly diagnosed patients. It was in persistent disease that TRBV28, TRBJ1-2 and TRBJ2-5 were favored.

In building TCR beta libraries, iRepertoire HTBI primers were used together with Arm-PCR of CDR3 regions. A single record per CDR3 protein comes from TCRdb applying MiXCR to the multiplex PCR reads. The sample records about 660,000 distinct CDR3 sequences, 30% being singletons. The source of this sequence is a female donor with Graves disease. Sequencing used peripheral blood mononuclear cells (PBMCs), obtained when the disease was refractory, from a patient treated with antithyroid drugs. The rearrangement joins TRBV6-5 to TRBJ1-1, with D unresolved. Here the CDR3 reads CASSLLGNSREAFF. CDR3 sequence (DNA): TGTGCCAGCAGCTTACTAGGGAACTCGCGGGAAGCTTTCTTT.